This paragraph reports one T cell receptor beta chain. This clonotype came up a few times. What this receptor recognizes is not known. No base qualities exist here, and no much larger clone lies one base off it. This sample is drawn from a study of T cells in Graves' hyperthyroidism and ophthalmopathy (dated by TCRdb to between 2018 and 2021). Regarding the research as a whole: Peripheral blood was collected at initial diagnosis, before any treatment. A discovery cohort of around 100 patients, approximately 45 with Graves' ophthalmopathy and roughly 59 with stable Graves' hyperthyroidism, was used to find distinguishing TCR V-J signatures. Whether ophthalmopathy could be predicted prospectively was tested in an independent validation cohort made up of 18 to 20 hyperthyroidism patients plus 17 patients who later progressed to ophthalmopathy. The 75 to 100 discovery patients were randomly split 7:3 into training and test sets. In addition, the study compared T-cell repertoires in thyroid tissue and in blood from over 5 Graves' hyperthyroidism patients. After blood sampling, hyperthyroidism patients were treated with methimazole at a starting dose of 30 mg daily, and ophthalmopathy patients were treated with high-dose intravenous methylprednisolone. The paper reports TCR Vbeta CDR3 sequencing of 135 peripheral blood samples: 43 ophthalmopathy, roughly 74 hyperthyroidism and around 17 progressor patients. Study-level results and caveats: In validation, the model predicted progression to ophthalmopathy a median of roughly six months before onset, with about 64% sensitivity and 72.22% specificity. Sample size was not statistically predetermined, and investigators were not blinded to group allocation. Most expanded thyroid clonotypes (frequency above 0.001) were also detected in blood, a finding suggesting that blood repertoires may reflect thyroid immune responses. In cross-validation, a model built on a 13 V-J signature told ophthalmopathy apart from stable hyperthyroidism with just under 90% sensitivity and roughly 81% specificity, and in testing the same model reached 80%/75%.

Amplification of TCR beta CDR3 regions was carried out from RNA transcripts. A first-round RT-PCR of the TCR CDR3 used the HTBI primer set with the Qiagen OneStep RT-PCR kit. The libraries were constructed in a second round of multiplex PCR and then size-selected and purified. Libraries were sequenced paired-end with 100 bp reads on an Illumina HiSeq2000. Per the authors' processing: SOAPnuke was used to process the raw data, removing reads that contained adapters or uncalled bases, had a mean Phred below 15, or lacked an exact match to the constant primer or identifier. COPE v1.2.5 was used to merge high-quality paired reads, and clonotypes were defined as unique nucleotide sequences. MiTCR v1.1 was used to align clonotypes to the IMGT TRBV, TRBD and TRBJ reference segments. Analysis was restricted to V-J combinations with a frequency above 0.0001, which covered 98% to 99.2% of repertoires. The TCS score was defined as F50 (clonal expansion) divided by E x V (chaos), with BLOSUM62-based TCRdist calculated between CDR3 peptides within each V-J. Welch's t-statistics and random forest reduced roughly 530 V-J features to 10 to 15, which were used in a naive Bayes classifier (R e1071). The raw public data were reprocessed by TCRdb itself: fastp quality trimming at Q25, MiXCR clonotype calling, in-frame beta chains only. A single entry per CDR3 protein holds the most common genes and DNA from its merged rows. The V and J calls and clone size are TCRdb's, not the authors'. The sample has approximately 370,000 distinct CDR3 sequences on record, roughly a sixth of them singletons. Roughly 35% of the sample is taken by the ten largest.

The hyperthyroidism patients were between 18 and 65 years old and newly diagnosed, with a disease duration of less than 2 months. Any patient with an uncontrolled infection, another autoimmune disease, pregnancy or lactation was excluded. Diagnoses were established on the basis of clinical symptoms, serum thyroxine and TRAb, thyroid ultrasound, and orbital computed tomography. Blood from progressor patients was drawn when they were first diagnosed with hyperthyroidism, before any ophthalmopathy symptoms appeared. PBMCs were separated from 10 ml of fresh peripheral blood using Ficoll-Paque density gradient centrifugation. Progressor patients were first diagnosed with Graves' hyperthyroidism and then developed ophthalmopathy during follow-up. Trizol reagent was used to extract total RNA, and RNA quality was then checked on an Agilent 2100 Bioanalyzer. Trimming takes 1 base off V and 5 bases off J; junction bases not matched to a gene: 9. Measured from the cysteine to the phenylalanine, the CDR3 is 16 residues long. The kept DNA is CDR3 alone, 48 bases in frame from the first base. The germline V gene yields SGHTA for CDR1 and FQGNSA for CDR2.

Sequenced material: blood. The receptor was derived from a woman in her 30s with Graves' hyperthyroidism that later progressed to Graves' ophthalmopathy. The sequence is built from TRBV7-2 and TRBJ1-2, and TRBD1 matches 8 of the central bases. In nucleotides, the sequence is TGTGCCAGCAGCTTAGGACCAGGAGGGACAGGATATGGCTACACCTTC. Its amino acids are CASSLGPGGTGYGYTF.